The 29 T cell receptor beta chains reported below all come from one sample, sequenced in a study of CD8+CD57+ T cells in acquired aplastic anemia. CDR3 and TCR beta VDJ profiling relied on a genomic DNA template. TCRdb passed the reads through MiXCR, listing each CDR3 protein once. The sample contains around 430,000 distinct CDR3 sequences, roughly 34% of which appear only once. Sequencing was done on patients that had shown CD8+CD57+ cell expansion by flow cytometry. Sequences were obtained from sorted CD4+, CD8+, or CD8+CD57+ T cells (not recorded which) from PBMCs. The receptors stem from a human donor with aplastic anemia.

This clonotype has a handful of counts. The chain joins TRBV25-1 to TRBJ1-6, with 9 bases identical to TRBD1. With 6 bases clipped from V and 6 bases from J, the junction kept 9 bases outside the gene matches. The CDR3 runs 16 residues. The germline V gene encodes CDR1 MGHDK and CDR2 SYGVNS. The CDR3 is CASRENTGGRNSPLHF. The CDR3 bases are TGTGCCAGCAGAGAGAACACAGGGGGCCGTAATTCACCCCTCCACTTT.

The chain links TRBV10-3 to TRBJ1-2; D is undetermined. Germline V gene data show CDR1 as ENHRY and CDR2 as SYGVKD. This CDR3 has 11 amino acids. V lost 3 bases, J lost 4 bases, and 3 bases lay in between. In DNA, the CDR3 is TGTGCCATCAGTGATATCTATGGCTACACCTTC. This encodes CAISDIYGYTF.

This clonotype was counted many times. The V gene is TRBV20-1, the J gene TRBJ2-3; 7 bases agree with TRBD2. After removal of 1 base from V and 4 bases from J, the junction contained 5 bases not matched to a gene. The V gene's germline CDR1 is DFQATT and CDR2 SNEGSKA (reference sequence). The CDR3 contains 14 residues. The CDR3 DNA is TGCAGTGCTAGAGCCGGGAGGAGGGCAGATACGCAGTATTTT. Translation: CSARAGRRADTQYF.

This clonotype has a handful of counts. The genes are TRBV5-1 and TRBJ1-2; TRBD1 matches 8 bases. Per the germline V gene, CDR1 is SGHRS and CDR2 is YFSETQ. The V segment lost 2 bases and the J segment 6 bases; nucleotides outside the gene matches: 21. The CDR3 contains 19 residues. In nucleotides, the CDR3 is TGCGCCAGCAGCTTCAGTTTGGCCGACAGGGGATCTTCTTATGATGGCTACACCTTC. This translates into CASSFSLADRGSSYDGYTF.

As DNA, the CDR3 is TGTGCCACCAGCAGAGATGAGCTGAACACTGAAGCTTTCTTT. Amino acid sequence: CATSRDELNTEAFF. This chain links TRBV15 with TRBJ1-1, with unresolved D. The CDR3 contains 14 residues. V was pared by 0 bases and J by 0 bases, with 5 bases between. Per germline, CDR1 LNHNV and CDR2 YYDKDF (reference sequence).

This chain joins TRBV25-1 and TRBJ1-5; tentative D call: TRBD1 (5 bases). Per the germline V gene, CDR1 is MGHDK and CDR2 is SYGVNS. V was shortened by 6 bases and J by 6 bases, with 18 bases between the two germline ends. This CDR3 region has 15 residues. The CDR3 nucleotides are TGTGCCAGCAGAATCAGGAGTTCCGGGGCTCAGCCCCAGCATTTT. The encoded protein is CASRIRSSGAQPQHF.

CDR3: CASSAGGRDEQFF. The CDR3 region has the DNA TGTGCCAGCAGTGCAGGGGGCAGGGATGAGCAGTTCTTC. The V gene is TRBV2, the J gene TRBJ2-1; 8 positions match TRBD1. J lost 8 bases, V lost 4 bases, and 4 bases had no gene match. The CDR3 has 13 residues. CDR1 and CDR2 from the germline V gene are SNHLY and FYNNEI.

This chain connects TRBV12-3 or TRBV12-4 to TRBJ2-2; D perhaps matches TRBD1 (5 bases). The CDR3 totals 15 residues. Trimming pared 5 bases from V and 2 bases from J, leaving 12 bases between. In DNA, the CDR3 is TGTGCCAGCAGTAAACTGACAGAAAACACCGGGGAGCTGTTTTTT. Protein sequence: CASSKLTENTGELFF.

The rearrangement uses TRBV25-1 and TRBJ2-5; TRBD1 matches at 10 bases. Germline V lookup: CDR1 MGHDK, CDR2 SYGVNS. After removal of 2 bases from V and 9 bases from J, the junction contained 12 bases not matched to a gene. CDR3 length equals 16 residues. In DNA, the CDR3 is TGTGCCAGCAGTGAACCTGGACAGGGGGTCTTGTATCCCCAGTACTTC. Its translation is CASSEPGQGVLYPQYF.

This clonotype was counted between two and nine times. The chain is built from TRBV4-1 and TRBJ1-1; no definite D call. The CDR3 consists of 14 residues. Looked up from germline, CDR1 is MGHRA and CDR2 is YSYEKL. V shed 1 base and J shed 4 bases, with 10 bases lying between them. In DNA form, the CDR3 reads TGCGCCAGCAGCCAAGGCCGGGTTCCCACTGAAGCTTTCTTT. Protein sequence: CASSQGRVPTEAFF.

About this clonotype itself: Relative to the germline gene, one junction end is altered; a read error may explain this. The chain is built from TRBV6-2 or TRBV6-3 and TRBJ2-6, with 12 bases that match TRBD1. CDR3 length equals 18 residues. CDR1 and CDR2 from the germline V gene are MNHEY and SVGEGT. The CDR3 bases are TGTGCCAACAGTTACCAAGGGACAGGGGGCGCTGGGGCCAACGTCCTGACTTTC. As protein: CANSYQGTGGAGANVLTF.

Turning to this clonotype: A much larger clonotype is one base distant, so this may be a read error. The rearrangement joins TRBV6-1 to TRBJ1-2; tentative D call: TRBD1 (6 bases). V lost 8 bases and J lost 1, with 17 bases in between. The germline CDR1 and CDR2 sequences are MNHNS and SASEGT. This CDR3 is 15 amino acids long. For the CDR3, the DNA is TGTGCCAGCGGTCCCCCGACAGGAGATAACTATGGCTACACCTTC. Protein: CASGPPTGDNYGYTF.

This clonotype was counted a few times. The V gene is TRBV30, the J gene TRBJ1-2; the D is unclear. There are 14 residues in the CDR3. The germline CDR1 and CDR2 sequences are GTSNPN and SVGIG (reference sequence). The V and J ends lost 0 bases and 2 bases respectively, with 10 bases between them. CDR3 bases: TGTGCCTGGAGTGTATTGGGCGGGAACTATGGCTACACCTTC. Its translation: CAWSVLGGNYGYTF.

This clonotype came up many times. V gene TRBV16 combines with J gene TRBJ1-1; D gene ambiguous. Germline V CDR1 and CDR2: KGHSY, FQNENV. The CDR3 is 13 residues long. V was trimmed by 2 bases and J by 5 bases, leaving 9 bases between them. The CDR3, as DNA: TGTGCCAGCAGCCAAAATGTGGCTACTGAAGCTTTCTTT. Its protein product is CASSQNVATEAFF.

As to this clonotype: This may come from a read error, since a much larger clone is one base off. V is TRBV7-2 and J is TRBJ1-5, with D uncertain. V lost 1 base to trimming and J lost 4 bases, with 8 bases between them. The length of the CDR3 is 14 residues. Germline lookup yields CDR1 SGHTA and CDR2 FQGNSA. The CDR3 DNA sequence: TGTGCCAGCAGCTTAGGAATGACAAATCAGCCCCAGCATTTT. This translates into CASSLGMTNQPQHF.

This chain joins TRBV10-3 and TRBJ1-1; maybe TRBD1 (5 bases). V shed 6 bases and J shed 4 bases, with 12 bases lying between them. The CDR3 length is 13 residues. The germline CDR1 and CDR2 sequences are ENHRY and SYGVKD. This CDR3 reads CAISSRQTTEAFF. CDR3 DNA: TGTGCCATCAGCAGTCGACAGACCACTGAAGCTTTCTTT.

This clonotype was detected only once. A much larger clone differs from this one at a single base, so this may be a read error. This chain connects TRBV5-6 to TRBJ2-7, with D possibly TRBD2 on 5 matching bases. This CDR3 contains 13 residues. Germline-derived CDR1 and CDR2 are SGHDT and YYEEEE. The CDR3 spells CASSGSFGYEQCF. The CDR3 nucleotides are TGTGCCAGCAGCGGGAGTTTCGGCTACGAGCAGTGCTTC.

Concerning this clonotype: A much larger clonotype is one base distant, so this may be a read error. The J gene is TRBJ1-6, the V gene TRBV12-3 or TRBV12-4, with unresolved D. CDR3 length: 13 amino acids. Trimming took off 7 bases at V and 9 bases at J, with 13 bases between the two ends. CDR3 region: CASTRSVGSPLHF. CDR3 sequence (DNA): TGTGCCAGCACTAGGAGTGTCGGTTCACCCCTCCACTTT.

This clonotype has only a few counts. This CDR3 reads CASSLFPSGVSSYEQYF. The CDR3 region has the DNA TGTGCCAGCAGCTTGTTCCCTAGCGGAGTGAGCTCCTACGAGCAGTACTTC. This chain joins TRBV11-1 and TRBJ2-7, with TRBD2 identical over 7 bases. This CDR3 contains 17 residues. Germline CDR1 SGHAT, CDR2 FQDESV (reference sequence). V lost 3 bases to trimming and J lost 0 bases; unmatched junction nucleotides: 11.

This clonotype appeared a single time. The CDR3 loop is CASSESPTVNTEAFF. The CDR3 nucleotides are TGTGCCAGCAGTGAGTCCCCCACTGTAAACACTGAAGCTTTCTTT. V usage is TRBV2 and J usage is TRBJ1-1; D is ambiguous. Trimming removed 3 bases from V and 2 bases from J, with 13 bases in between. The CDR3 runs 15 residues. Germline-derived CDR1 and CDR2 are SNHLY and FYNNEI.

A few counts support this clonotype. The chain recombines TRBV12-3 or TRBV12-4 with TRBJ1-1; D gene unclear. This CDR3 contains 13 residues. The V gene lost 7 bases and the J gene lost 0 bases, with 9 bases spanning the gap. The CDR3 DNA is TGTGCCAGCAACTCGGTCGTGAACACTGAAGCTTTCTTT. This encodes CASNSVVNTEAFF.

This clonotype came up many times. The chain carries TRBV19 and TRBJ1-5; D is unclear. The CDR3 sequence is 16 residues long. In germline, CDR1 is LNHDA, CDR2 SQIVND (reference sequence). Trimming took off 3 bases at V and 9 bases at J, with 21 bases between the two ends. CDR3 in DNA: TGTGCCAGTAGTATGCGAAGGTGGGAACAGTCTCGGCCCCAGCATTTT. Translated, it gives CASSMRRWEQSRPQHF.

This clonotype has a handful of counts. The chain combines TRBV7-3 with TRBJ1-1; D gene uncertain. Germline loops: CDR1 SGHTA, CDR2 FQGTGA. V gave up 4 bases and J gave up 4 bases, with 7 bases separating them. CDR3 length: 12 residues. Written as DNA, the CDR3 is TGTGCCAGCAGCTCCAGGCTCACTGAAGCTTTCTTT. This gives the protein CASSSRLTEAFF.

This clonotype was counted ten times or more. The CDR3 loop is CATSAQTSAYNEQFF. CDR3 in DNA: TGTGCCACCAGTGCTCAGACTAGCGCATACAATGAGCAGTTCTTC. The chain joins TRBV24-1 to TRBJ2-1; 8 nucleotides line up with TRBD2. V gave up 5 bases and J gave up 4 bases; unmatched junction bases: 6. The CDR3 sequence is 15 residues long. CDR1 KGHDR and CDR2 SFDVKD come from the germline V gene.

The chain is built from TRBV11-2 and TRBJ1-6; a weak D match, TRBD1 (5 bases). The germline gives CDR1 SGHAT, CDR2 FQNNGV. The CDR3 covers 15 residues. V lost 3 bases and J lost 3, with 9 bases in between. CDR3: CASSFGGFYNSPLHF. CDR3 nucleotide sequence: TGTGCCAGCAGCTTTGGGGGGTTCTATAATTCACCCCTCCACTTT.

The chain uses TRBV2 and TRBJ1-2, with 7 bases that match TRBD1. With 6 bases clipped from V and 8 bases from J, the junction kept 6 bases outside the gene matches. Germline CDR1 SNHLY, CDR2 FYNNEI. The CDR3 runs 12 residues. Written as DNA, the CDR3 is TGTGCCAGCAGAACAGGGGCGGCCGGCTACACCTTC. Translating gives CASRTGAAGYTF.

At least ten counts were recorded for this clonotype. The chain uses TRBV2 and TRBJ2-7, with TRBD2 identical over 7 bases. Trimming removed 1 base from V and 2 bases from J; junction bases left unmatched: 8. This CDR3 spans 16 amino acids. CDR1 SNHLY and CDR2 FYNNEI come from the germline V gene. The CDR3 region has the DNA TGTGCCAGCAGTGAAGATTTGGGGAGGGCAACCTACGAGCAGTACTTC. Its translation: CASSEDLGRATYEQYF.

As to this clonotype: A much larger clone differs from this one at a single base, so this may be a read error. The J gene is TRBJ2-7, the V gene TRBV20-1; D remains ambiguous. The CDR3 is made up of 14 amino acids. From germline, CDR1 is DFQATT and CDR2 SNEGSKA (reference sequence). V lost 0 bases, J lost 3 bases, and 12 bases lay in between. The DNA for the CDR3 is TGCAGTGCTAGAGATGAACAGAGAGTCTACGAGCAGTACTTC. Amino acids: CSARDEQRVYEQYF.

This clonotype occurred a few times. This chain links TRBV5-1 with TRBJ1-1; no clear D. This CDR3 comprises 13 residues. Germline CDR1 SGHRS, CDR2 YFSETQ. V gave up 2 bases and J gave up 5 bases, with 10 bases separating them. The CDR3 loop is CASSFREGTEAFF. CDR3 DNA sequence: TGCGCCAGCAGCTTTAGGGAGGGTACTGAAGCTTTCTTT.